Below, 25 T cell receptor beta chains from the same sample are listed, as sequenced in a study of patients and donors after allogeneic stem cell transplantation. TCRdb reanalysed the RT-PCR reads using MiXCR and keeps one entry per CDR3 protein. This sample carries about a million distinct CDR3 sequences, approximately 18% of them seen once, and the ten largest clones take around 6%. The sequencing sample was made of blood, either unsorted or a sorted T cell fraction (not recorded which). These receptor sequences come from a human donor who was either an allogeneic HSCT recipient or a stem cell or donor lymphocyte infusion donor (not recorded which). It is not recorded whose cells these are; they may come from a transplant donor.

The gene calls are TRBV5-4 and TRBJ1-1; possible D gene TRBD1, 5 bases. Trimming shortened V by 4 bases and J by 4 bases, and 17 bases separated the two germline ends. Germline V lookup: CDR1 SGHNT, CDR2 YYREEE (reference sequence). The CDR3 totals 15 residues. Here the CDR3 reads CASSPSAGDVTEAFF. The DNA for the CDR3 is TGTGCCAGCAGCCCGTCGGCGGGGGATGTCACTGAAGCTTTCTTT.

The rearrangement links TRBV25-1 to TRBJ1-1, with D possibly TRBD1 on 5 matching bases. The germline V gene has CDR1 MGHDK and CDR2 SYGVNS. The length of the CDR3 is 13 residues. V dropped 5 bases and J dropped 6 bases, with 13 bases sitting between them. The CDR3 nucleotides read TGTGCCAGCAGTCCCACGGGGCTCCCTGAAGCTTTCTTT. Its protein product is CASSPTGLPEAFF.

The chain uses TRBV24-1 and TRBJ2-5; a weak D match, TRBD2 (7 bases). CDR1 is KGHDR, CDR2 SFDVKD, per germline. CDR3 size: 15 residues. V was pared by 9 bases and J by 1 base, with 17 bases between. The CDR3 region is CATAAQGTTQETQYF. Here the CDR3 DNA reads TGTGCCACCGCAGCGCAGGGGACTACCCAAGAGACCCAGTACTTC.

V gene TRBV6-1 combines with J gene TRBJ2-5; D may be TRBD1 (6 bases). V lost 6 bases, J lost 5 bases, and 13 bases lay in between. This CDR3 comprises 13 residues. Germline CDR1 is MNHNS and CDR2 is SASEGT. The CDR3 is CASSIQGAETQYF. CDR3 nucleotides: TGTGCCAGCAGCATACAGGGTGCGGAGACCCAGTACTTC.

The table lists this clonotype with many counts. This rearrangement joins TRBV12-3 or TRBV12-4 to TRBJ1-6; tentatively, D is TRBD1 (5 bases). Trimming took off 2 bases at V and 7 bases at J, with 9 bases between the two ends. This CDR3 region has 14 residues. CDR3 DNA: TGTGCCAGCAGTTTAAGGGGTGAGAATTCACCCCTCCACTTT. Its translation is CASSLRGENSPLHF.

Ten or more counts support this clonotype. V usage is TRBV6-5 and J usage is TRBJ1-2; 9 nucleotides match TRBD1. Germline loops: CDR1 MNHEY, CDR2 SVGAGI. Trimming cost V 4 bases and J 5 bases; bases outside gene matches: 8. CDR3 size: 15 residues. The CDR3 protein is CASSSPGQGGYGYTF. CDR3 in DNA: TGTGCCAGCAGTTCCCCGGGACAGGGCGGGTATGGCTACACCTTC.

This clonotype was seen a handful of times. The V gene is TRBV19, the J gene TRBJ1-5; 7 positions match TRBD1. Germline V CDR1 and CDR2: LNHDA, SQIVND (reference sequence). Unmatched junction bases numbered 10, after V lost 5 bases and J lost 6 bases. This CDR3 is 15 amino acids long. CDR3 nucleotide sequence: TGTGCCAGTAGTGCTCGGGTAGGGGGCATTCAGCCCCAGCATTTT. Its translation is CASSARVGGIQPQHF.

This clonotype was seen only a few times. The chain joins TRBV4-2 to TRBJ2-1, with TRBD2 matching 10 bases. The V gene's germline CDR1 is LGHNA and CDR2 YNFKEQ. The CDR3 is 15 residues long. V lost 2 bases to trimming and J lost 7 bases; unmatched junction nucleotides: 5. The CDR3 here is CASSQSAGGRNEQFF. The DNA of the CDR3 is TGTGCCAGCAGCCAATCAGCGGGAGGGAGAAATGAGCAGTTCTTC.

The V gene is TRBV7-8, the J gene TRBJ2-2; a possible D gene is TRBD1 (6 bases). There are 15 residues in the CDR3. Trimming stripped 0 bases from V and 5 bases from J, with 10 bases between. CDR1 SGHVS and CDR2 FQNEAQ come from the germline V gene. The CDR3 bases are TGTGCCAGCAGCTTAGCATACAGGGATACCGGGGAGCTGTTTTTT. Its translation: CASSLAYRDTGELFF.

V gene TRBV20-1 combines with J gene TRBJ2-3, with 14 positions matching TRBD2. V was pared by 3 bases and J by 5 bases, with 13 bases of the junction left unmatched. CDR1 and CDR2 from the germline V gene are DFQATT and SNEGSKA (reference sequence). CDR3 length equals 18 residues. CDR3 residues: CSASRTSGRSSSGDTQYF. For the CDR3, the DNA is TGCAGTGCTAGTAGGACTAGCGGGAGGTCCAGCTCAGGAGATACGCAGTATTTT.

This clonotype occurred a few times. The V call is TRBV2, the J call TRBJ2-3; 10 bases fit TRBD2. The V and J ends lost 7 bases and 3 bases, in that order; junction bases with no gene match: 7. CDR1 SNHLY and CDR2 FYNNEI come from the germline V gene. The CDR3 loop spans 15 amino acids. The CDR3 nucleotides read TGTGCCAGCAAGGTAGCGGGGGGCGGAACAGATACGCAGTATTTT. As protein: CASKVAGGGTDTQYF.

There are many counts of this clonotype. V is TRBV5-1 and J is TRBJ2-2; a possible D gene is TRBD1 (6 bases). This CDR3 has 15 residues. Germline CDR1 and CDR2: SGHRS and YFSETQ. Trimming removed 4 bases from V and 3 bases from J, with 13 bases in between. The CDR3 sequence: CASSPQGTHTGELFF. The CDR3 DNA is TGCGCCAGCAGCCCGCAGGGGACCCACACCGGGGAGCTGTTTTTT.

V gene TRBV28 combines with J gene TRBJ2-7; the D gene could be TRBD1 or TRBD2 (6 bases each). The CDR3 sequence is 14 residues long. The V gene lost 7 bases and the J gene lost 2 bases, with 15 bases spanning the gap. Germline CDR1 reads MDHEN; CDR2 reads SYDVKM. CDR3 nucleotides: TGTGCCAGCACCCTACTGGGGGGCACCTACGAGCAGTACTTC. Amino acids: CASTLLGGTYEQYF.

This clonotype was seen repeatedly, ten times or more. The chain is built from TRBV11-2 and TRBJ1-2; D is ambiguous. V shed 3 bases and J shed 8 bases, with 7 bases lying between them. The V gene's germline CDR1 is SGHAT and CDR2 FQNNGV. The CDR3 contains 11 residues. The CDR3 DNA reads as TGTGCCAGCAGCTTTGGGGTCGGCTACACCTTC. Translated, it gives CASSFGVGYTF.

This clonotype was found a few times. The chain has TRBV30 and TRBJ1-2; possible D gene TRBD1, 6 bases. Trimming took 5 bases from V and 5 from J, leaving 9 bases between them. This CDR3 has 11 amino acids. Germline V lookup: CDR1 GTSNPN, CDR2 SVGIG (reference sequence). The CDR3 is CAWFGQYGYTF. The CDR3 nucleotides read TGTGCCTGGTTCGGACAGTATGGCTACACCTTC.

The CDR3: CASSVSPGLAGFYEQYF. In DNA, the CDR3 is TGTGCCAGCAGCGTATCCCCGGGACTAGCGGGATTTTACGAGCAGTACTTC. V gene TRBV9 combines with J gene TRBJ2-7, with TRBD2 matching 13 bases. V lost 1 base, J lost 4 bases, and 8 bases stayed unmatched. Germline loops: CDR1 SGDLS, CDR2 YYNGEE. This CDR3 has 17 residues.

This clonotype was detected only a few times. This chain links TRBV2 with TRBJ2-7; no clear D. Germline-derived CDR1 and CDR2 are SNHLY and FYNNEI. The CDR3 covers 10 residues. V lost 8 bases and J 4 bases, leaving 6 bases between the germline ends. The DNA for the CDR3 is TGTGCCAGCGCAGAGTACGAGCAGTACTTC. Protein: CASAEYEQYF. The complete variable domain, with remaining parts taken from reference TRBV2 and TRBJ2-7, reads EPEVTQTPSHQVTQMGQEVILRCVPISNHLYFYWYRQILGQKVEFLVSFYNNEISEKSEIFDDQFSVERPDGSNFTLKIRSTKLEDSAMYFCASAEYEQYFGPGTRLTVT.

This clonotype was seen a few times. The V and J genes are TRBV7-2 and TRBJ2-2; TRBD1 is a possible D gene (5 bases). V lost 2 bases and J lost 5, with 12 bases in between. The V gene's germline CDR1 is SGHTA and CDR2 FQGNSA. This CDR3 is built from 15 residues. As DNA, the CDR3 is TGTGCCAGCAGCTTATTTACACAGGTGACCGGGGAGCTGTTTTTT. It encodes CASSLFTQVTGELFF.

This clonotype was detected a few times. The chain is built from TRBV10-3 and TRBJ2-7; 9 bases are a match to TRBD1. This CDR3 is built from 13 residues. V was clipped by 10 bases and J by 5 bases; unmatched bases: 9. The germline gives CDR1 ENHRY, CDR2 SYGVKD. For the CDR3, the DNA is TGTGCCAGCACCGGGACAGGGACTAACGAGCAGTACTTC. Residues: CASTGTGTNEQYF.

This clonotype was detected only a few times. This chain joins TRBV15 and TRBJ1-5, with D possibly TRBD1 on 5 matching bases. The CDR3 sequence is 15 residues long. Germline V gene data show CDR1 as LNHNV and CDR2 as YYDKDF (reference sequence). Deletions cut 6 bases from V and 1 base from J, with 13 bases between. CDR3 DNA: TGTGCCACCAGACCCGGGGGAGGGAGCAATCAGCCCCAGCATTTT. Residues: CATRPGGGSNQPQHF.

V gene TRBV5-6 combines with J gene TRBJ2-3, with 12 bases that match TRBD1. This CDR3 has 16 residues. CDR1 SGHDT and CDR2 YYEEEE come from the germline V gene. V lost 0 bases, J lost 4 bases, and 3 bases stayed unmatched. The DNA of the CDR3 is TGTGCCAGCAGCTTGGTGGGGACAGGGGGCCCAGATACGCAGTATTTT. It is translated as CASSLVGTGGPDTQYF.

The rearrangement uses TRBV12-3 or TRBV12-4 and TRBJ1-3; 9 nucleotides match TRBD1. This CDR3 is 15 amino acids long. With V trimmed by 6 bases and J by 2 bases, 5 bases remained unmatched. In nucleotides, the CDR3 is TGTGCCAGCAGCTTCGACAGGGGGACTGGAAACACCATATATTTT. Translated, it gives CASSFDRGTGNTIYF.

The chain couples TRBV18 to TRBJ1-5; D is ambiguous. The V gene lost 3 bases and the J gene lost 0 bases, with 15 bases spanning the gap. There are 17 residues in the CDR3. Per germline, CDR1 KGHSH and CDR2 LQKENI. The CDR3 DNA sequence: TGTGCCAGCTCACCGGTTCACCGCCCCGATAGCAATCAGCCCCAGCATTTT. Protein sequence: CASSPVHRPDSNQPQHF.

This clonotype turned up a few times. CDR3 sequence reads: CASSWGDRGGSYEQYF. The DNA for the CDR3 is TGTGCCAGCAGCTGGGGGGACAGGGGAGGCTCCTACGAGCAGTACTTC. The genes are TRBV12-3 or TRBV12-4 and TRBJ2-7, with 10 positions matching TRBD1. The V gene end was trimmed by 6 bases and the J gene end by 0 bases; junction bases not matched to a gene: 8. This CDR3 is 16 amino acids long.

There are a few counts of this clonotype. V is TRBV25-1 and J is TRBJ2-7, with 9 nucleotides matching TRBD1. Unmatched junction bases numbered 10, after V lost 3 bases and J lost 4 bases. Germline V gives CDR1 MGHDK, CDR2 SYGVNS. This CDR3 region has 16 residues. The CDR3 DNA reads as TGTGCCAGCAGTGAGTTATTGAAGGGGACAGGGTACGAGCAGTACTTC. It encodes CASSELLKGTGYEQYF.